This passage covers 30 T cell receptor beta chains from one sample sequenced in a study of shared clonotypes between healthy human individuals. The data were produced by immunoSEQ multiplex PCR, yet TCRdb's version contains in-frame clones alone and is incomplete. The table records more than 600,000 clones, approximately 90% of them present only once. In the naive CD8 group, cells lacked CD45RO and were positively selected for CCR7, so terminally differentiated effector memory CD45RA+ cells were left out. Sequencing used naive CD8+ T cells sorted from blood. These receptors were collected from a man aged 25-40 years in good health.

V usage is TRBV13 and J usage is TRBJ2-7; TRBD1 matches at 8 bases. This CDR3 is 13 amino acids long. After removal of 5 bases from V and 3 bases from J, the junction contained 3 bases not matched to a gene. Germline CDR1 PRHDT, CDR2 FYEKMQ (reference sequence). The CDR3 reads CASSGQGNYEQYF. Here the CDR3 DNA reads TGTGCCAGCAGCGGACAGGGAAACTACGAGCAGTACTTC.

V is TRBV13 and J is TRBJ2-7; 8 bases map to TRBD2. The end of the DNA is better explained by TRBJ2-1, so the J call may be wrong. From germline, CDR1 is PRHDT and CDR2 FYEKMQ (reference sequence). The CDR3 sequence is 16 residues long. The CDR3 bases are TGTGCCAGCAGCCATATAAGCGGGAGCTCCTACAATGAGCAGTTCTTC. Protein product: CASSHISGSSYNEQFF.

V gene TRBV5-4 combines with J gene TRBJ2-1; TRBD1 matches at 8 bases. V lost 3 bases and J lost 7; bases outside the gene matches: 3. The germline gives CDR1 SGHNT, CDR2 YYREEE (reference sequence). The CDR3 runs to 13 residues. The chain's CDR3 is CASSWTGRNEQFF. For the CDR3, the DNA is TGTGCCAGCAGCTGGACAGGGAGGAATGAGCAGTTCTTC.

This chain joins TRBV5-4 and TRBJ2-1; 9 nucleotides agree with TRBD2. V lost 2 bases to trimming and J lost 7 bases; unmatched junction nucleotides: 4. This CDR3 has 14 amino acids. Germline CDR1 reads SGHNT; CDR2 reads YYREEE (reference sequence). This CDR3 reads CASSFLAGRNEQFF. The CDR3 DNA reads as TGTGCCAGCAGCTTTCTAGCGGGACGTAATGAGCAGTTCTTC.

This clone was seen a few times. This chain links TRBV10-3 with TRBJ2-7; 8 bases are a match to TRBD1. This CDR3 contains 14 residues. The germline V gene has CDR1 ENHRY and CDR2 SYGVKD. The junction had 3 bases not matched to a gene; V was cut back by 3 bases and J by 2 bases. The CDR3: CAISERDRTYEQYF. In DNA form, the CDR3 reads TGTGCCATCAGTGAAAGGGACAGGACCTACGAGCAGTACTTC.

V gene TRBV7-8 combines with J gene TRBJ2-7, with 7 nucleotides matching TRBD2. After removal of 5 bases from V and 0 bases from J, the junction contained 4 bases not matched to a gene. The germline V gene encodes CDR1 SGHVS and CDR2 FQNEAQ. This CDR3 is 14 amino acids long. The CDR3 sequence is CASSPGTTSYEQYF. The CDR3 DNA is TGTGCCAGCAGCCCCGGGACTACCTCCTACGAGCAGTACTTC.

The chain joins TRBV27 to TRBJ1-2; D ambiguous. The CDR3 is 13 amino acids. The germline V gene encodes CDR1 MNHEY and CDR2 SMNVEV (reference sequence). Trimming pared 6 bases from V and 4 bases from J, leaving 12 bases between. The CDR3 bases are TGTGCCAGCAGCACGGGCGGGAGCTATGGCTACACCTTC. Its translation: CASSTGGSYGYTF.

The chain recombines TRBV28 with TRBJ2-3; a possible D gene is TRBD2 (5 bases). The CDR3 has 19 amino acids. Per germline, CDR1 MDHEN and CDR2 SYDVKM. Trimming pared 4 bases from V and 2 bases from J, leaving 25 bases between. Here the CDR3 reads CASSWAEGETGGATDTQYF. The CDR3 DNA follows: TGTGCCAGCAGTTGGGCTGAGGGAGAGACTGGTGGAGCCACAGATACGCAGTATTTT.

This chain links TRBV4-2 with TRBJ1-1; no clear D gene. The CDR3 extends over 17 amino acids. Trimming removed 0 bases from V and 1 base from J, with 15 bases in between. Germline values: CDR1 LGHNA, CDR2 YNFKEQ. This CDR3 reads CASSQDKDRVGNTEAFF. CDR3 nucleotide sequence: TGTGCCAGCAGCCAAGATAAAGATAGGGTGGGGAACACTGAAGCTTTCTTT.

The V and J genes are TRBV7-8 and TRBJ2-5; a possible D gene is TRBD1 (5 bases). In germline, CDR1 is SGHVS, CDR2 FQNEAQ. Trimming cost V 1 base and J 1 base, with 13 bases left between them. The CDR3 length is 16 residues. CDR3 nucleotide sequence: TGTGCCAGCAGCTTAGTTTCGTACAGGACCCAAGAGACCCAGTACTTC. It specifies CASSLVSYRTQETQYF.

V is TRBV28 and J is TRBJ2-1, with D possibly being TRBD1 (6 bases). The CDR3 runs to 15 residues. V was cut by 7 bases and J by 1 base, with 14 bases left in between. Germline CDR1 is MDHEN and CDR2 is SYDVKM. The CDR3 protein is CASTQTGRSYNEQFF. The CDR3 coding sequence is TGTGCCAGCACCCAGACAGGACGGTCCTACAATGAGCAGTTCTTC.

The genes are TRBV25-1 and TRBJ2-7, with D uncertain. This CDR3 is 14 amino acids long. The germline V gene encodes CDR1 MGHDK and CDR2 SYGVNS. Trimming stripped 2 bases from V and 3 bases from J, with 11 bases between. DNA of the CDR3: TGTGCCAGCAGTGAAAGTTACAGAGACTACGAGCAGTACTTC. It codes for CASSESYRDYEQYF.

This clone turned up a few times. This chain links TRBV7-6 with TRBJ2-3, with TRBD2 identical over 10 bases. With V trimmed by 3 bases and J by 4 bases, 4 bases remained unmatched. There are 15 residues in the CDR3. Germline V gene lookup returns CDR1 SGHVS and CDR2 FNYEAQ. CDR3 nucleotide sequence: TGTGCCAGCAGCTTTTCAGCGGGAGGGGCAGATACGCAGTATTTT. Translating it yields CASSFSAGGADTQYF.

The J gene is TRBJ2-3, the V gene TRBV27; 13 positions agree with TRBD2. Germline-derived CDR1 and CDR2 are MNHEY and SMNVEV (reference sequence). CDR3 length equals 14 residues. Trimming removed 6 bases from V and 6 bases from J; junction bases left unmatched: 3. This chain's CDR3 is CASRGLAGWDTQYF. The CDR3 nucleotides read TGTGCCAGCAGGGGACTAGCGGGATGGGATACGCAGTATTTT.

This chain links TRBV7-9 with TRBJ2-7, with 8 bases matching TRBD2. Germline values: CDR1 SEHNR, CDR2 FQNEAQ (reference sequence). V shed 2 bases, J shed 5 bases, and the junction held 11 bases outside the gene matches. This CDR3 comprises 16 residues. DNA of the CDR3: TGTGCCAGCAGCTTACTTAGCGGGGTGGTGAGGAACGAGCAGTACTTC. Encoded protein: CASSLLSGVVRNEQYF.

The chain combines TRBV11-3 with TRBJ1-2; 7 bases fit TRBD1. This CDR3 is 14 amino acids long. The junction had 8 bases not matched to a gene; V was cut back by 5 bases and J by 5 bases. Germline loops: CDR1 SGHNT, CDR2 YENEEA. The CDR3 DNA is TGTGCCAGCAGCGGGAGGGACAGCGAATATGGCTACACCTTC. This gives the protein CASSGRDSEYGYTF.

The genes are TRBV27 and TRBJ2-3; the D gene is possibly TRBD2 (5 bases). The length of the CDR3 is 11 residues. V shed 8 bases and J shed 2 bases, with 5 bases lying between them. The germline gives CDR1 MNHEY, CDR2 SMNVEV (reference sequence). The CDR3 loop is CASGLTDTQYF. The CDR3 DNA is TGTGCCAGCGGACTCACAGATACGCAGTATTTT.

Note on this clone: The junction differs from germline at one of its ends, possibly a read error. The chain links TRBV11-2 to TRBJ2-7, with D possibly being TRBD1 or TRBD2 (5 bases each). Germline values: CDR1 SGHAT, CDR2 FQNNGV. This CDR3 has 14 amino acids. In nucleotides, the CDR3 is TGTGCCAGTAGCTTAGGGGACGGGACCTACGAGCAGTACTTC. It translates to CASSLGDGTYEQYF.

This chain uses TRBV5-4 with TRBJ1-1; D is unresolved. Trimming left V 2 bases short and J 3 bases short, with 5 bases between. The germline V gene has CDR1 SGHNT and CDR2 YYREEE (reference sequence). This CDR3 is built from 12 residues. As DNA, the CDR3 is TGTGCCAGCAGCTTCGGACACACTGAAGCTTTCTTT. It specifies CASSFGHTEAFF.

In DNA form, the CDR3 reads TGTGCCAGCAGTTACCTCACAGGGACTAGCGGGAGAACCTACGAGCAGTACTTC. It yields the protein CASSYLTGTSGRTYEQYF. The gene calls are TRBV28 and TRBJ2-7; the match to TRBD2 covers 14 bases. V shed 4 bases, J shed 2 bases, and the junction held 10 bases outside the gene matches. The CDR3 has 18 amino acids. The germline gives CDR1 MDHEN, CDR2 SYDVKM.

The rearrangement joins TRBV29-1 to TRBJ2-7, with 9 bases identical to TRBD2. Germline V gene lookup returns CDR1 SQVTM and CDR2 ANQGSEA. Losses at the gene ends were 1 base for V and 3 bases for J; bases not matched to a gene: 4. The CDR3 length is 14 residues. The chain's CDR3 is CSVEGTSEDYEQYF. Here the CDR3 DNA reads TGCAGCGTTGAAGGGACTAGCGAAGACTACGAGCAGTACTTC.

The chain is built from TRBV6-6 and TRBJ2-7, with 10 bases identical to TRBD1. The germline gives CDR1 MNHNY, CDR2 SVGAGI (reference sequence). With V trimmed by 7 bases and J by 7 bases, 16 bases remained unmatched. This CDR3 has 16 residues. The CDR3 DNA sequence: TGTGCCAGCACCGATCTGACAGGGGGCAGGAGGAATGAGCAGTACTTC. It is translated as CASTDLTGGRRNEQYF.

The chain joins TRBV4-3 to TRBJ2-1, with 7 bases lining up with TRBD1. J lost 7 bases, V lost 3 bases, and 12 bases had no gene match. Germline V CDR1 and CDR2: LGHNA, YSLEER. The length of the CDR3 is 16 residues. This CDR3 reads CASSHPTGSPLNEQFF. The CDR3 DNA follows: TGCGCCAGCAGCCACCCGACAGGGTCCCCTTTAAATGAGCAGTTCTTC.

About this clone itself: Other nucleotide sequences in the sample specify the same CDR3. The chain employs TRBV11-2 and TRBJ2-7, with a weak D call TRBD1 (6 bases). The germline V and J ends were trimmed by 5 bases and 3 bases, with 11 bases remaining between them. Germline V gene sequence: CDR1 SGHAT, CDR2 FQNNGV. The CDR3 runs 13 residues. The CDR3 DNA reads as TGTGCCAGCAGCCCCACAGGGTACTACGAGCAGTACTTC. The encoded protein is CASSPTGYYEQYF.

This clone has just a few counts. V and J are TRBV7-9 and TRBJ2-1; TRBD1 agrees at 10 bases. CDR1 is SEHNR and CDR2 is FQNEAQ in the germline V gene (reference sequence). With V trimmed by 1 base and J by 5 bases, 5 bases remained unmatched. This CDR3 has 16 residues. CDR3 sequence (DNA): TGTGCCAGCAGCTTAGTCGGGACAGGGGACGACAATGAGCAGTTCTTC. It specifies CASSLVGTGDDNEQFF.

The CDR3 reads CASSSTGELTYEQYF. CDR3 sequence (DNA): TGTGCCAGCAGCTCGACAGGGGAACTTACCTACGAGCAGTACTTC. The gene calls are TRBV7-9 and TRBJ2-7, with 8 bases matching TRBD1. With 4 bases clipped from V and 2 bases from J, the junction kept 7 bases outside the gene matches. This CDR3 comprises 15 residues. CDR1 and CDR2 from the germline V gene are SEHNR and FQNEAQ (reference sequence).

To note about this clone: Other DNA sequences in this specimen translate into the identical CDR3. V gene TRBV6-5 combines with J gene TRBJ1-1, with 8 bases lining up with TRBD1. Germline V gene sequence: CDR1 MNHEY, CDR2 SVGAGI. The CDR3 is 14 amino acids. Losses at the gene ends were 5 bases for V and 5 bases for J; bases not matched to a gene: 7. DNA of the CDR3: TGTGCCAGCAGTGGGGGACAGGATTGGACTGAAGCTTTCTTT. Translation gives CASSGGQDWTEAFF.

This clone was counted a single time. This same CDR3 is encoded by further DNA sequences in the sample. V is TRBV19 and J is TRBJ1-1; no firm D call. The CDR3 sequence is 13 residues long. Germline CDR1 reads LNHDA; CDR2 reads SQIVND (reference sequence). The germline V and J ends were trimmed by 2 bases and 1 base, with 5 bases remaining between them. CDR3 coding DNA: TGTGCCAGTAGTATATCTCGGAACACTGAAGCTTTCTTT. It is translated as CASSISRNTEAFF. Drawing the rest from reference TRBV19 and TRBJ1-1, the complete variable domain is DGGITQSPKYLFRKEGQNVTLSCEQNLNHDAMYWYRQDPGQGLRLIYYSQIVNDFQKGDIAEGYSVSREKKESFPLTVTSAQKNPTAFYLCASSISRNTEAFFGQGTRLTVV.

The chain's CDR3 is CASSLAVLAGAYNEQFF. The DNA for the CDR3 is TGTGCCAGCAGCTTAGCCGTGCTAGCGGGAGCCTACAATGAGCAGTTCTTC. V and J are TRBV7-6 and TRBJ2-1; 10 bases fit TRBD2. Germline lookup yields CDR1 SGHVS and CDR2 FNYEAQ. With V trimmed by 0 bases and J by 2 bases, 4 bases remained unmatched. CDR3 size: 17 residues.

The CDR3 reads CASSSRDRGKDEQYF. The CDR3 DNA is TGTGCCAGCAGCTCGAGAGACAGGGGGAAGGACGAGCAGTACTTC. The chain joins TRBV5-4 to TRBJ2-7, with 9 bases lining up with TRBD1. Germline lookup yields CDR1 SGHNT and CDR2 YYREEE (reference sequence). Losses at the gene ends were 3 bases for V and 5 bases for J; bases not matched to a gene: 9. The CDR3 totals 15 residues.